Shown below are 8 T cell receptor beta chains from a single sample sequenced in a study of T cell changes during pregnancy in multiple sclerosis. Only in-frame clones appear in the TCRdb table, and some are missing; sequencing was by immunoSEQ multiplex PCR. The sample yields approximately 46,000 clones, roughly 87% seen once. This specimen consisted of CD4+ T cells from peripheral blood mononuclear cells, obtained after pregnancy. These receptors all stem from a female donor with multiple sclerosis, enrolled in a pregnancy study.

The sample holds one count of this clone. The chain uses TRBV6-1 and TRBJ2-3, with 10 bases that match TRBD2. Germline V CDR1 and CDR2: MNHNS, SASEGT. The CDR3 covers 17 residues. Unmatched junction bases numbered 12, after V lost 4 bases and J lost 5 bases. The CDR3 sequence is CASSVMSGTSEGDTQYF. DNA for the CDR3: TGTGCCAGCAGTGTTATGTCCGGGACTAGCGAGGGAGATACGCAGTATTTT.

Here the CDR3 reads CASSQKIGEETQYF. For the CDR3, the DNA is TGTGCCAGCAGTCAGAAGATAGGGGAAGAGACCCAGTACTTC. V usage is TRBV4-2 and J usage is TRBJ2-5; TRBD1 might be the D (5 bases). Germline V gives CDR1 LGHNA, CDR2 YNFKEQ. The CDR3 is 14 residues long. Trimming took off 6 bases at V and 3 bases at J, with 14 bases between the two ends.

The rearrangement uses TRBV5-1 and TRBJ2-3; 12 bases match TRBD2. CDR1 is SGHRS and CDR2 is YFSETQ in the germline V gene. Trimming took 4 bases from V and 6 from J; bases not matched to a gene: 9. The CDR3 has 16 amino acids. CDR3 region: CASSRMTSGSGDTQYF. The CDR3 coding sequence is TGCGCCAGCAGCCGTATGACTAGCGGGAGCGGCGATACGCAGTATTTT. The full variable domain, its missing parts supplied by reference TRBV5-1 and TRBJ2-3, is KAGVTQTPRYLIKTRGQQVTLSCSPISGHRSVSWYQQTPGQGLQFLFEYFSETQRNKGNFPGRFSGRQFSNSRSEMNVSTLELGDSALYLCASSRMTSGSGDTQYFGPGTRLTVL.

This sequence joins TRBV5-6 and TRBJ2-3; D is uncertain. V lost 0 bases and J lost 1, with 6 bases in between. CDR1 and CDR2 from the germline V gene are SGHDT and YYEEEE. This CDR3 is built from 14 residues. In DNA form, the CDR3 reads TGTGCCAGCAGCTTGGGTATAGGCACAGATACGCAGTATTTT. It yields the protein CASSLGIGTDTQYF.

This chain connects TRBV21-1 to TRBJ2-3; the D call TRBD2 from the table was never checked on the DNA. TRBV21-1 is classified as a pseudogene. The CDR3 has 14 amino acids. The CDR3 is CASSIPGNTDTQYF. DNA for the CDR3: TGTGCCAGCAGCATACCCGGGAACACAGATACGCAGTATTTT.

The gene calls are TRBV5-8 and TRBJ2-7; D perhaps matches TRBD1 (5 bases). This CDR3 has 13 amino acids. V lost 1 base to trimming and J lost 2 bases, with 7 bases between them. The V gene's germline CDR1 is SGHTS and CDR2 YDEGEE. This chain's CDR3 is CASSLTGAYEQYF. The CDR3 nucleotides read TGTGCCAGCAGCTTGACAGGAGCCTACGAGCAGTACTTC. Based on the CDR3 plus reference TRBV5-8 and TRBJ2-7, the full variable domain is EAGVTQSPTHLIKTRGQQATLRCSPISGHTSVYWYQQALGLGLQFLLWYDEGEERNRGNFPPRFSGRQFPNYSSELNVNALELEDSALYLCASSLTGAYEQYFGPGTRLTVT.

This rearrangement joins TRBV19 to TRBJ1-5; no clear D gene. CDR1 LNHDA and CDR2 SQIVND come from the germline V gene (reference sequence). The V end was cut by 11 bases, the J end by 1 base, with 18 bases between. The CDR3 runs to 15 residues. CDR3 sequence (DNA): TGTGCCGTCAAAGGCTCCCCGGGGAGCAATCAGCCCCAGCATTTT. Translated, it gives CAVKGSPGSNQPQHF.

V and J are TRBV18 and TRBJ2-1; TRBD2 matches 7 bases. V shed 1 base, J shed 5 bases, and the junction held 5 bases outside the gene matches. Germline CDR1 and CDR2: KGHSH and LQKENI. The CDR3 sequence is 15 residues long. The CDR3 is CASSPLGLDDNEQFF. The CDR3 nucleotides read TGTGCCAGCTCACCACTCGGACTAGATGACAATGAGCAGTTCTTC. Full variable domain (rest looked up from reference TRBV18 and TRBJ2-1): NAGVMQNPRHLVRRRGQEARLRCSPMKGHSHVYWYRQLPEEGLKFMVYLQKENIIDESGMPKERFSAEFPKEGPSILRIQQVVRGDSAAYFCASSPLGLDDNEQFFGPGTRLTVL.